Below are 19 T cell receptor beta chains sequenced from a single sample in a study of persistence of HIV-infected CD4 T cells. Their cognate antigens are unknown. The libraries were made with immunoSEQ version 4 in survey mode. TCRdb's table, derived via immunoSEQ multiplex PCR, lists solely in-frame clones and lacks some. Of approximately 31,000 clones listed, 82% are singletons. Cells were stimulated with CMV-infected fibroblast lysates at 8.5 to 10 ug/mL. Sorted nonresponding memory CD4+ T cells were CD40L-negative, CD69-negative, CD45RO-high. The sequences come from CD4+ T cells sorted from PBMCs after 18-hour stimulation, collected from a patient who received antiretroviral therapy. The receptors shown here come from an adult woman with HIV who was CMV-seropositive.

The J gene is TRBJ1-5, the V gene TRBV19; possibly TRBD1 for D (6 bases). CDR1 is LNHDA and CDR2 is SQIVND in the germline V gene (reference sequence). V dropped 3 bases and J dropped 8 bases, with 11 bases sitting between them. CDR3 length equals 13 residues. The CDR3 sequence: CASSISRGEPQHF. CDR3 sequence (DNA): TGTGCCAGTAGTATCTCAAGGGGGGAGCCCCAGCATTTT.

This clone has a single count. V usage is TRBV5-1 and J usage is TRBJ1-6, with TRBD1 matching 9 bases. Per germline, CDR1 SGHRS and CDR2 YFSETQ. With 4 bases clipped from V and 8 bases from J, the junction kept 13 bases outside the gene matches. This CDR3 has 17 residues. In DNA, the CDR3 is TGCGCCAGCAGCCCAGGGACAGGGAGCTTGATTTATTCACCCCTCCACTTT. It translates to CASSPGTGSLIYSPLHF. Combining the CDR3 with reference TRBV5-1 and TRBJ1-6 gives the whole variable domain KAGVTQTPRYLIKTRGQQVTLSCSPISGHRSVSWYQQTPGQGLQFLFEYFSETQRNKGNFPGRFSGRQFSNSRSEMNVSTLELGDSALYLCASSPGTGSLIYSPLHFGNGTRLTVT.

The chain uses TRBV2 and TRBJ2-5; TRBD1 or TRBD2 may be the D gene (5 bases each). The germline V and J ends were trimmed by 0 bases and 0 bases, with 11 bases remaining between them. This CDR3 is built from 16 residues. CDR1 SNHLY and CDR2 FYNNEI come from the germline V gene. The CDR3 DNA is TGTGCCAGCAGTGAAGCGGGGACCGAATACCAAGAGACCCAGTACTTC. Its protein product is CASSEAGTEYQETQYF.

The rearrangement uses TRBV2 and TRBJ1-1; D ambiguous. Germline values: CDR1 SNHLY, CDR2 FYNNEI. The V end was cut by 0 bases, the J end by 4 bases, with 12 bases between. The CDR3 runs to 15 residues. The CDR3 DNA is TGTGCCAGCAGTGAAGCGGAGGTTAGGAGCACTGAAGCTTTCTTT. Its protein product is CASSEAEVRSTEAFF.

J is TRBJ1-4 and V is TRBV5-1, with 7 bases aligning to TRBD1. Germline V CDR1 and CDR2: SGHRS, YFSETQ. The ends lost 5 bases at V and 8 bases at J; junction bases unmatched: 12. The CDR3 totals 15 residues. CDR3 DNA: TGCGCCAGCAGGTTAGGGACAGACCAGGGCGAAAAACTGTTTTTT. This codes for CASRLGTDQGEKLFF. Based on the CDR3 plus reference TRBV5-1 and TRBJ1-4, the full variable domain is KAGVTQTPRYLIKTRGQQVTLSCSPISGHRSVSWYQQTPGQGLQFLFEYFSETQRNKGNFPGRFSGRQFSNSRSEMNVSTLELGDSALYLCASRLGTDQGEKLFFGSGTQLSVL.

The genes are TRBV2 and TRBJ2-2; 8 nucleotides align to TRBD2. The trim removed 9 bases at V and 2 bases at J, leaving 5 bases unmatched. The germline gives CDR1 SNHLY, CDR2 FYNNEI. The CDR3 spans 14 residues. The CDR3 is CARSGGANTGELFF. The DNA of the CDR3 is TGTGCCAGATCGGGAGGGGCTAACACCGGGGAGCTGTTTTTT.

The chain links TRBV15 to TRBJ1-4; D gene uncertain. The CDR3 totals 19 residues. CDR1 LNHNV and CDR2 YYDKDF come from the germline V gene (reference sequence). V lost 1 base and J lost 5, with 23 bases in between. As DNA, the CDR3 is TGTGCCACCAGCAGAGGCAAAGGGCAAGATGATCCCGACAATGAAAAACTGTTTTTT. Translating gives CATSRGKGQDDPDNEKLFF.

The chain is built from TRBV5-1 and TRBJ2-3; D gene ambiguous. V was clipped by 1 base and J by 1 base, with 7 bases between them. CDR1 is SGHRS and CDR2 is YFSETQ in the germline V gene. This CDR3 contains 14 residues. The CDR3 spells CASSLQEGTDTQYF. The CDR3, as DNA: TGCGCCAGCAGCTTGCAAGAGGGCACAGATACGCAGTATTTT.

The chain couples TRBV18 to TRBJ1-1, with D uncertain. CDR3 size: 13 residues. Deletions cut 4 bases from V and 5 bases from J, with 11 bases between. The germline V gene encodes CDR1 KGHSH and CDR2 LQKENI. CDR3 nucleotide sequence: TGTGCCAGCTCACGTAGGGTATGGACTGAAGCTTTCTTT. Protein sequence: CASSRRVWTEAFF. Supplemented by reference TRBV18 and TRBJ1-1, the full variable domain reads NAGVMQNPRHLVRRRGQEARLRCSPMKGHSHVYWYRQLPEEGLKFMVYLQKENIIDESGMPKERFSAEFPKEGPSILRIQQVVRGDSAAYFCASSRRVWTEAFFGQGTRLTVV.

This chain links TRBV10-3 with TRBJ2-5; perhaps TRBD2 as D (5 bases). V shed 2 bases and J shed 5 bases, with 21 bases lying between them. CDR3 length equals 17 residues. The V gene's germline CDR1 is ENHRY and CDR2 SYGVKD. The CDR3 spells CAISEIVGLWPRETQYF. The CDR3 DNA follows: TGTGCCATCAGTGAGATCGTCGGACTCTGGCCGAGGGAGACCCAGTACTTC.

V is TRBV28 and J is TRBJ1-2; D is undetermined. V dropped 2 bases and J dropped 4 bases, with 8 bases sitting between them. CDR1 is MDHEN and CDR2 is SYDVKM in the germline V gene. The CDR3 length is 13 residues. The CDR3 DNA reads TGTGCCAGCAGTTTAAGCCCGGCCTATGGCTACACCTTC. The encoded protein is CASSLSPAYGYTF.

The sample holds one count of this clone. The rearrangement joins TRBV29-1 to TRBJ2-5; 9 nucleotides align to TRBD1. V lost 5 bases, J lost 5 bases, and 6 bases stayed unmatched. CDR3 size: 13 residues. Germline V gives CDR1 SQVTM, CDR2 ANQGSEA. DNA for the CDR3: TGCAGCGTTTCCGACAGGGGGGGTGAGACCCAGTACTTC. Protein product: CSVSDRGGETQYF. The full variable domain, with the rest looked up from reference TRBV29-1 and TRBJ2-5, is SAVISQKPSRDICQRGTSLTIQCQVDSQVTMMFWYRQQPGQSLTLIATANQGSEATYESGFVIDKFPISRPNLTFSTLTVSNMSPEDSSIYLCSVSDRGGETQYFGPGTRLLVL.

This sequence joins TRBV5-1 and TRBJ1-1, with D possibly TRBD1 on 5 matching bases. The CDR3 extends over 15 amino acids. The V and J ends lost 0 bases and 4 bases respectively, with 13 bases between them. Germline values: CDR1 SGHRS, CDR2 YFSETQ. The CDR3, as DNA: TGCGCCAGCAGCTTGGTCTCAGGGTGGGGCACTGAAGCTTTCTTT. It encodes CASSLVSGWGTEAFF.

The CDR3 sequence is CASRVEGYGYTF. DNA for the CDR3: TGTGCCAGCAGAGTAGAAGGCTATGGCTACACCTTC. The chain recombines TRBV6-5 with TRBJ1-2; D unresolved. This CDR3 is built from 12 residues. Trimming shortened V by 6 bases and J by 4 bases, and 9 bases separated the two germline ends. Germline V gene data show CDR1 as MNHEY and CDR2 as SVGAGI.

The count of this clone is one. This chain links TRBV28 with TRBJ1-5; tentative D call: TRBD1 (5 bases). Germline CDR1 reads MDHEN; CDR2 reads SYDVKM. CDR3 length: 14 amino acids. With 5 bases removed from V and 4 bases from J, the gap between germline ends came to 12 bases. CDR3 amino acids: CASSLREWNQPQHF. In DNA, the CDR3 is TGTGCCAGCAGTCTCAGGGAATGGAATCAGCCCCAGCATTTT.

The chain employs TRBV7-2 and TRBJ1-1; TRBD1 agrees at 9 bases. J was trimmed by 5 bases and V by 4 bases; bases with no gene match: 8. The CDR3 has 15 amino acids. In germline, CDR1 is SGHTA, CDR2 FQGNSA. DNA of the CDR3: TGTGCCAGCAGCTCGACCGGACAGGGGTGGACTGAAGCTTTCTTT. Translating it yields CASSSTGQGWTEAFF.

The chain uses TRBV2 and TRBJ2-1; 9 positions agree with TRBD1. Germline V CDR1 and CDR2: SNHLY, FYNNEI. The CDR3 extends over 17 amino acids. Trimming at V came to 10 bases and at J to 3 bases, leaving 16 bases not matched to a gene. CDR3 in amino acids: CATHPTPGTGIYNEQFF. The CDR3 DNA reads as TGTGCCACCCATCCTACCCCCGGGACAGGGATCTACAATGAGCAGTTCTTC.

The V call is TRBV7-8, the J call TRBJ1-5; D unclear. The germline CDR1 and CDR2 sequences are SGHVS and FQNEAQ. V lost 0 bases to trimming and J lost 0 bases, with 6 bases between them. The CDR3 runs to 15 residues. DNA of the CDR3: TGTGCCAGCAGCTTAGCAGTGAATAGCAATCAGCCCCAGCATTTT. This translates into CASSLAVNSNQPQHF.

V and J are TRBV5-6 and TRBJ2-3; 11 nucleotides line up with TRBD2. The CDR3 is 16 residues long. The germline V gene encodes CDR1 SGHDT and CDR2 YYEEEE. The trim removed 4 bases at V and 2 bases at J, leaving 6 bases unmatched. The CDR3 loop reads CASSLLAGEVTDTQYF. CDR3 nucleotide sequence: TGTGCCAGCAGCCTACTAGCGGGAGAGGTCACAGATACGCAGTATTTT.